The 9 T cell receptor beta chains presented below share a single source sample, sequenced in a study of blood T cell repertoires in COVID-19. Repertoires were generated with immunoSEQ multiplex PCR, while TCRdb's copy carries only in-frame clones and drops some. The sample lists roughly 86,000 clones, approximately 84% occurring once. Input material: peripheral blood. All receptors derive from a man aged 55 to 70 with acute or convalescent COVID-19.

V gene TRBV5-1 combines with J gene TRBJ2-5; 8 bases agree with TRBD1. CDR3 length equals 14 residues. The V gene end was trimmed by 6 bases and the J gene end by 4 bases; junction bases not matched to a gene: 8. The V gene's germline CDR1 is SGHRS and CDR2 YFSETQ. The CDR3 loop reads CASTQTGEGETQYF. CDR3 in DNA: TGCGCCAGCACCCAGACAGGGGAAGGAGAGACCCAGTACTTC.

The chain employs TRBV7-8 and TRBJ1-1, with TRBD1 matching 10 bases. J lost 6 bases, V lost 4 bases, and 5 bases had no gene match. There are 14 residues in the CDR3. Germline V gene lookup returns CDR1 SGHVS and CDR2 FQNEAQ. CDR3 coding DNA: TGTGCCAGCAGCTCGACCGGACAGGGGGCTGAAGCTTTCTTT. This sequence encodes CASSSTGQGAEAFF.

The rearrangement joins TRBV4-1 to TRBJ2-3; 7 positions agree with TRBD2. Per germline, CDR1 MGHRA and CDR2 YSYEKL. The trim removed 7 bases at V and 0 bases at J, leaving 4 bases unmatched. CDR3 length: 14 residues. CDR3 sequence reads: CASTLAASTDTQYF. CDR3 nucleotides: TGCGCCAGCACTCTAGCGGCTAGCACAGATACGCAGTATTTT.

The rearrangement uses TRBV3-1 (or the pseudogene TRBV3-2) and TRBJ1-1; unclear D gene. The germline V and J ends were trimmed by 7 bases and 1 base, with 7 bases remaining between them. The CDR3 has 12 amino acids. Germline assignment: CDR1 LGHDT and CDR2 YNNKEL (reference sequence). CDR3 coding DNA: TGTGCCAGCACCCGGTCGAACACTGAAGCTTTCTTT. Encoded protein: CASTRSNTEAFF.

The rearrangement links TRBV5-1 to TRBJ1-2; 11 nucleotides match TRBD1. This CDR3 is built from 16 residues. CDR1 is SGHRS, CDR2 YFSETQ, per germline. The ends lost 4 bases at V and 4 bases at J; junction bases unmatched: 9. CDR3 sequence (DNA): TGCGCCAGCAGCCGACGGACAGGGGGCAGTGGCTATGGCTACACCTTC. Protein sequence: CASSRRTGGSGYGYTF. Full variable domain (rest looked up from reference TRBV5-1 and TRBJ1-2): KAGVTQTPRYLIKTRGQQVTLSCSPISGHRSVSWYQQTPGQGLQFLFEYFSETQRNKGNFPGRFSGRQFSNSRSEMNVSTLELGDSALYLCASSRRTGGSGYGYTFGSGTRLTVV.

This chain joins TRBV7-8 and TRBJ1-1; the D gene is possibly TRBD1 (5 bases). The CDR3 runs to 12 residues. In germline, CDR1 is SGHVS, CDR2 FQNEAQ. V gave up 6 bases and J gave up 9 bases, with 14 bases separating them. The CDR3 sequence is CASRGTGGKAFF. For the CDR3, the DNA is TGTGCCAGCAGAGGCACTGGGGGGAAAGCTTTCTTT.

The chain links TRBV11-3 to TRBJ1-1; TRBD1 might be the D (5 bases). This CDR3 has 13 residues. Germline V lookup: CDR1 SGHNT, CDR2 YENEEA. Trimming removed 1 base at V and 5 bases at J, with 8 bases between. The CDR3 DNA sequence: TGTGCCAGCAGCTTAGTCGGGGGGACTGAAGCTTTCTTT. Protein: CASSLVGGTEAFF.

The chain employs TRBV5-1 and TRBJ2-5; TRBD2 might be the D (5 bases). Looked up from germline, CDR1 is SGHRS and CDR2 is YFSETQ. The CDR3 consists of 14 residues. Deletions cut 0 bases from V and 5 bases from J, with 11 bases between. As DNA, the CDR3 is TGCGCCAGCAGCTTGGACCCCTCGGGGGAGACCCAGTACTTC. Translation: CASSLDPSGETQYF. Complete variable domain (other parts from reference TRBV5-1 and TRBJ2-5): KAGVTQTPRYLIKTRGQQVTLSCSPISGHRSVSWYQQTPGQGLQFLFEYFSETQRNKGNFPGRFSGRQFSNSRSEMNVSTLELGDSALYLCASSLDPSGETQYFGPGTRLLVL.

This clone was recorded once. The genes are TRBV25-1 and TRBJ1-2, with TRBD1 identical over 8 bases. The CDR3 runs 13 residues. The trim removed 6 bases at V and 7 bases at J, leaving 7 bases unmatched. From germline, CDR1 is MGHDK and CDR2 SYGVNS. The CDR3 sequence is CASRDRGSAGYTF. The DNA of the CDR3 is TGTGCCAGCAGAGACAGGGGTTCGGCTGGCTACACCTTC.